This T cell receptor (beta chain) stems from a study of memory CD4+ T cells and cytomegalovirus serostatus. General study findings and limits: Each of approximately 61 CMV-associated TCRbeta sequences occurred in one to five individuals. A US-trained random forest predicted CMV serostatus with median AUC approximately 0.9.

With respect to this clone: Its antigen is as yet unknown.

CDR3 size: 13 residues. Germline loops: CDR1 LGHNT, CDR2 FRNRAP. With 3 bases removed from V and 6 bases from J, the gap between germline ends came to 10 bases. The sort gate was single viable CD3+CD4+CD8-CD45RO+ cells for memory CD4+ T cells. Donors' CMV status reflects serum IgG against pp150, pp28, p38, p52. Positive selection with CD4 microbeads enriched total CD4+ T cells. Assay: immunoSEQ multiplex PCR; the TCRdb copy retains only in-frame clones and omits some. The data show about 48,000 clones, around 80% seen once. This chain joins TRBV12-5 and TRBJ2-3; D may be TRBD1 (6 bases). The source of this sequence is an adult in good health and CMV-seronegative. The material sequenced was memory CD4+ T cells from blood. The CDR3 DNA reads TGTGCTAGTGGTTTAAGTGGGGGCGATACGCAGTATTTT. Residues: CASGLSGGDTQYF.